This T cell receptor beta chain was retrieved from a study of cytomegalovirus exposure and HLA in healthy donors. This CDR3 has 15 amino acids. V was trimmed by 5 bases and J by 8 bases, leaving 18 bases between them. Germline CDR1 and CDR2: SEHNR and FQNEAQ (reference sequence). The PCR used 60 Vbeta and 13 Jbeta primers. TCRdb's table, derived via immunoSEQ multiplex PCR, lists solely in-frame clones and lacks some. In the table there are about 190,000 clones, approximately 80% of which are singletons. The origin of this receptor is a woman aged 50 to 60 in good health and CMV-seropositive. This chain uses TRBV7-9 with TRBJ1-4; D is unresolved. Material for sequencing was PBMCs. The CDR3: CASSPRPHSGEKLFF. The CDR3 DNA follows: TGTGCCAGCAGCCCCCGACCCCACAGCGGGGAAAAACTGTTTTTT.